The 23 T cell receptor beta chains below all came from one sample that was sequenced in a study of T cell responses to AZD1222 COVID-19 vaccine. Using immunoSEQ multiplex PCR, the repertoire was profiled, and TCRdb retains in-frame clones only, with some absent. The sample carries approximately 140,000 clones, around 90% recorded once. The sample consisted of peripheral blood, taken on day 0 of AZD1222 vaccination. Receptor source: an adult in good health.

This chain joins TRBV7-2 and TRBJ1-6; 7 bases fit TRBD1. The CDR3 runs to 17 residues. Germline CDR1 is SGHTA and CDR2 is FQGNSA. Trimming took 5 bases from V and 3 from J; bases not matched to a gene: 10. Here the CDR3 reads CASSPPQGEGYNSPLHF. CDR3 DNA sequence: TGTGCCAGCAGCCCTCCTCAGGGGGAGGGCTATAATTCACCCCTCCACTTT.

The rearrangement uses TRBV3-1 (or the pseudogene TRBV3-2) and TRBJ1-4; TRBD1 might be the D (5 bases). This CDR3 spans 13 amino acids. Trimming took 1 base from V and 13 from J, leaving 13 bases between them. Germline V lookup: CDR1 LGHDT, CDR2 YNNKEL (reference sequence). For the CDR3, the DNA is TGTGCCAGCAGCCAAGTCATAAGCGGGGGACTGTTTTTT. Its translation: CASSQVISGGLFF.

This clone was seen only once. This chain links TRBV4-2 with TRBJ1-1, with D possibly matching TRBD1 (5 bases). The V gene lost 4 bases and the J gene lost 5 bases, with 17 bases spanning the gap. This CDR3 has 15 residues. Germline lookup yields CDR1 LGHNA and CDR2 YNFKEQ. The DNA for the CDR3 is TGTGCCAGCAGCCCACATTGGGCAGGGAGGACTGAAGCTTTCTTT. This sequence encodes CASSPHWAGRTEAFF.

In this sample, this clone turned up once. The J gene is TRBJ2-7, the V gene TRBV10-3; 8 bases are shared with TRBD2. Germline CDR1 ENHRY, CDR2 SYGVKD. After removal of 10 bases from V and 5 bases from J, the junction contained 16 bases not matched to a gene. This CDR3 has 15 residues. The chain's CDR3 is CATTRGSGSSDEQYF. CDR3 DNA sequence: TGTGCCACGACCCGGGGGAGCGGGAGCTCGGACGAGCAGTACTTC.

The chain joins TRBV6-5 to TRBJ1-2, with 8 bases lining up with TRBD1. V shed 8 bases and J 4 bases; nucleotides not matched to a gene: 3. Per the germline V gene, CDR1 is MNHEY and CDR2 is SVGAGI. The CDR3 is 12 amino acids. The CDR3 reads CASRQGPYGYTF. The DNA for the CDR3 is TGTGCCAGCCGACAGGGGCCCTATGGCTACACCTTC.

V is TRBV4-1 and J is TRBJ2-1, with D perhaps matching TRBD1 or TRBD2 (6 bases each). The CDR3 is 18 amino acids. V was pared by 2 bases and J by 8 bases, with 25 bases between. In germline, CDR1 is MGHRA, CDR2 YSYEKL. DNA for the CDR3: TGCGCCAGCAGCCAACCCCCCGGTGGGGGGCAAGGGTTCGATGAGCAGTTCTTC. This codes for CASSQPPGGGQGFDEQFF.

This chain joins TRBV19 and TRBJ1-1; D might be TRBD1 (6 bases). This CDR3 is 15 amino acids long. Germline V lookup: CDR1 LNHDA, CDR2 SQIVND (reference sequence). The germline V and J ends were trimmed by 9 bases and 0 bases, with 17 bases remaining between them. CDR3: CASLPPTGMNTEAFF. CDR3 DNA: TGTGCCAGCCTCCCCCCCACAGGGATGAACACTGAAGCTTTCTTT.

The chain employs TRBV24-1 and TRBJ1-1, with D perhaps TRBD1 (5 bases). In germline, CDR1 is KGHDR, CDR2 SFDVKD. Between the trimmed V and J ends, which lost 4 bases and 10 bases, there was a span of 15 bases. This CDR3 is 13 amino acids long. Here the CDR3 DNA reads TGTGCCACCAGTGACCCCGCGGGGGGGGTAGCTTTCTTT. Translation: CATSDPAGGVAFF.

The rearrangement uses TRBV3-1 (or the pseudogene TRBV3-2) and TRBJ2-2; 10 bases align to TRBD2. CDR3 length equals 14 residues. Germline values: CDR1 LGHDT, CDR2 YNNKEL (reference sequence). V shed 6 bases and J 6 bases; nucleotides not matched to a gene: 4. The CDR3, as DNA: TGTGCCAGCAGTCGAGGACTAGCGGCCGGGGAGCTGTTTTTT. This codes for CASSRGLAAGELFF.

The J gene is TRBJ1-5, the V gene TRBV6-1; D is unclear. The CDR3 runs 12 residues. Germline assignment: CDR1 MNHNS and CDR2 SASEGT. Trimming took 3 bases from V and 10 from J, leaving 10 bases between them. In DNA, the CDR3 is TGTGCCAGCAGTGACGGCACCCGTCCCCAGCATTTT. Protein sequence: CASSDGTRPQHF.

The chain joins TRBV6-4 to TRBJ2-1; 8 bases are shared with TRBD2. Germline values: CDR1 MRHNA, CDR2 SNTAGT. The junction had 12 bases not matched to a gene; V was cut back by 7 bases and J by 7 bases. The CDR3 spans 15 residues. The CDR3 nucleotides are TGTGCCAGCATCCTCCCCCGGGAGGGCCTAAATGAGCAGTTCTTC. It encodes CASILPREGLNEQFF.

The CDR3 here is CASSIDPGWDTEAFF. The DNA for the CDR3 is TGTGCCAGTAGTATAGATCCGGGTTGGGACACTGAAGCTTTCTTT. The chain recombines TRBV19 with TRBJ1-1; D gene unclear. Germline V lookup: CDR1 LNHDA, CDR2 SQIVND (reference sequence). The germline V and J ends were trimmed by 0 bases and 3 bases, with 11 bases remaining between them. There are 15 residues in the CDR3.

The CDR3 region has the DNA TGTGCCAGCAGCTCCCCAGCTTCTAATGAAAAACTGTTTTTT. Amino acid sequence: CASSSPASNEKLFF. This chain uses TRBV7-9 with TRBJ1-4; D is unclear. CDR3 length: 14 amino acids. Germline V gives CDR1 SEHNR, CDR2 FQNEAQ (reference sequence). Trimming removed 4 bases at V and 3 bases at J, with 9 bases between.

V is TRBV19 and J is TRBJ2-7, with 9 bases identical to TRBD2. The junction had 7 bases not matched to a gene; V was cut back by 3 bases and J by 4 bases. The CDR3 is made up of 15 amino acids. CDR1 and CDR2 from the germline V gene are LNHDA and SQIVND (reference sequence). The CDR3 DNA follows: TGTGCCAGTAGTATTCTTTTTAGCGGGAGTTACGAGCAGTACTTC. Translated, it gives CASSILFSGSYEQYF.

The rearrangement links TRBV29-1 to TRBJ2-5; TRBD1 aligns across 7 bases. V lost 4 bases to trimming and J lost 2 bases; unmatched junction nucleotides: 4. CDR3 length equals 13 residues. The germline gives CDR1 SQVTM, CDR2 ANQGSEA. The CDR3 region has the DNA TGCAGCGTTGGACAGGGAAATCAAGAGACCCAGTACTTC. Translation: CSVGQGNQETQYF.

This clone appeared a few times. This chain joins TRBV2 and TRBJ2-7; weak D call: TRBD1 (6 bases). Per germline, CDR1 SNHLY and CDR2 FYNNEI. The CDR3 runs to 15 residues. V dropped 2 bases and J dropped 2 bases, with 13 bases sitting between them. CDR3 DNA: TGTGCCAGCAGTGAATATAGGCAGGGGCCCTACGAGCAGTACTTC. It codes for CASSEYRQGPYEQYF.

The chain joins TRBV28 to TRBJ1-5; TRBD1 is a possible D gene (5 bases). The ends were cut back, 5 bases at V and 9 bases at J, with 8 bases in the middle. The CDR3 runs 11 residues. Germline V lookup: CDR1 MDHEN, CDR2 SYDVKM. The CDR3 sequence: CASSTQGPQHF. The CDR3 region has the DNA TGTGCCAGCAGTACCCAGGGGCCCCAGCATTTT.

The chain carries TRBV25-1 and TRBJ1-2, with D possibly matching TRBD1 (5 bases). The CDR3 extends over 15 amino acids. Trimming cost V 4 bases and J 7 bases, with 19 bases left between them. Per germline, CDR1 MGHDK and CDR2 SYGVNS. The CDR3 coding sequence is TGTGCCAGCAGTGCTAAATTCGGGGGAAGTGTTGGCTACACCTTC. As protein: CASSAKFGGSVGYTF.

The V and J genes are TRBV11-2 and TRBJ1-3; 7 bases fit TRBD1. Germline loops: CDR1 SGHAT, CDR2 FQNNGV. The CDR3 has 17 residues. V lost 1 base to trimming and J lost 4 bases; unmatched junction nucleotides: 10. As DNA, the CDR3 is TGTGCCAGCAGCTTAGCCCCCGACAGGGCGTACGGAAACACCATATATTTT. Translated, it gives CASSLAPDRAYGNTIYF.

This chain uses TRBV25-1 with TRBJ1-3, with D uncertain. Germline V gene sequence: CDR1 MGHDK, CDR2 SYGVNS. Trimming removed 3 bases from V and 0 bases from J, with 12 bases in between. CDR3 length: 16 amino acids. Here the CDR3 DNA reads TGTGCCAGCAGTGACCGGACCGGGAGCTCTGGAAACACCATATATTTT. It encodes CASSDRTGSSGNTIYF.

The rearrangement joins TRBV27 to TRBJ1-5, with 8 positions matching TRBD1. V was pared by 1 base and J by 5 bases, with 1 base of the junction left unmatched. Germline CDR1 MNHEY, CDR2 SMNVEV (reference sequence). The CDR3 is 14 amino acids. The CDR3 sequence: CASSLFRGHQPQHF. The CDR3 bases are TGTGCCAGCAGTTTATTCAGGGGGCATCAGCCCCAGCATTTT.

This sequence joins TRBV10-3 and TRBJ2-3; 10 bases fit TRBD2. V shed 4 bases, J shed 3 bases, and the junction held 7 bases outside the gene matches. Germline CDR1 reads ENHRY; CDR2 reads SYGVKD. CDR3 length equals 16 residues. The CDR3 DNA reads TGTGCCATCAGTGTCATAGCGGGAGGCGGTACAGATACGCAGTATTTT. It specifies CAISVIAGGGTDTQYF.

The chain combines TRBV2 with TRBJ2-7; D is undetermined. Germline CDR1 is SNHLY and CDR2 is FYNNEI. This CDR3 comprises 14 residues. Deletions cut 1 base from V and 2 bases from J, with 9 bases between. CDR3: CASSEGWRPYEQYF. CDR3 DNA: TGTGCCAGCAGTGAAGGTTGGAGACCCTACGAGCAGTACTTC.